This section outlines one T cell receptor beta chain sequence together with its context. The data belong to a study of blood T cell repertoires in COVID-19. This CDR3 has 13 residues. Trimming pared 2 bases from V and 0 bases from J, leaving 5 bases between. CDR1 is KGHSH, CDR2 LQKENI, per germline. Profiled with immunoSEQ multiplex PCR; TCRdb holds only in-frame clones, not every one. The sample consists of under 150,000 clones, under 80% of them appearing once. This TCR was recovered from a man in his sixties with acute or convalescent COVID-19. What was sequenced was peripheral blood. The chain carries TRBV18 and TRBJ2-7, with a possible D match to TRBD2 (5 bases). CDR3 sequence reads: CASSPAGSYEQYF. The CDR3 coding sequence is TGTGCCAGCTCACCAGCGGGCTCCTACGAGCAGTACTTC.